Presented here are 26 T cell receptor beta chains from one specimen sequenced in a study of T cell changes during pregnancy in multiple sclerosis. This table comes from immunoSEQ multiplex PCR, and its TCRdb copy is limited to in-frame clones, with some not included. Here the sample spans some 60,000 clones, around 85% being singletons. The material sequenced was CD4+ T cells from peripheral blood mononuclear cells, taken in the third trimester of pregnancy. Receptor source: a female donor with multiple sclerosis, enrolled in a pregnancy study.

The CDR3 DNA is TGTGCCAGCAGCTTAGGAAGCGGGAGCACCTACGAGCAGTACTTC. It translates to CASSLGSGSTYEQYF. V is TRBV7-9 and J is TRBJ2-7, with 8 bases fitting TRBD2. Germline-derived CDR1 and CDR2 are SEHNR and FQNEAQ (reference sequence). V trimming: 1 base; J trimming: 2 bases; junction bases outside the gene matches: 4. The CDR3 totals 15 residues.

The V and J genes are TRBV7-9 and TRBJ2-7; D may be TRBD2 (6 bases). V lost 8 bases and J 7 bases, leaving 15 bases between the germline ends. This CDR3 has 12 amino acids. CDR1 SEHNR and CDR2 FQNEAQ come from the germline V gene (reference sequence). For the CDR3, the DNA is TGTGCCAGCTTCCGGGACGGAGGGGAGCAGTACTTC. Its translation: CASFRDGGEQYF.

The V and J genes are TRBV7-2 and TRBJ2-3, with a weak D call TRBD2 (5 bases). Trimming stripped 7 bases from V and 8 bases from J, with 19 bases between. Germline V lookup: CDR1 SGHTA, CDR2 FQGNSA. The CDR3 is 14 amino acids. Written as DNA, the CDR3 is TGTGCCAGCACCCCGGCTCTGGACTCGGGTACGCAGTATTTT. Amino acids: CASTPALDSGTQYF.

The rearrangement links TRBV6-6 to TRBJ1-1; 7 bases are a match to TRBD1. V lost 6 bases and J lost 7; bases outside the gene matches: 11. The length of the CDR3 is 14 residues. Germline V CDR1 and CDR2: MNHNY, SVGAGI (reference sequence). CDR3 bases: TGTGCCAGCAGGTCCGGGACAGCCACAAGTGAAGCTTTCTTT. Translating it yields CASRSGTATSEAFF.

The chain combines TRBV4-3 with TRBJ1-1; possible D gene TRBD1, 6 bases. Trimming removed 4 bases from V and 8 bases from J, with 17 bases in between. Looked up from germline, CDR1 is LGHNA and CDR2 is YSLEER. The CDR3 is 14 residues long. In nucleotides, the CDR3 is TGCGCCAGCAGCCGAGAAACAGGGAATGGCGAAGCTTTCTTT. This encodes CASSRETGNGEAFF.

The chain is built from TRBV12-5 and TRBJ2-5, with D hard to call. This CDR3 is 12 amino acids long. Germline lookup yields CDR1 LGHNT and CDR2 FRNRAP. V was trimmed by 4 bases and J by 5 bases, leaving 8 bases between them. CDR3 DNA: TGTGCTAGTGGTTCCACCGGGGAGACCCAGTACTTC. Translating it yields CASGSTGETQYF. The full variable domain, completed using reference TRBV12-5 and TRBJ2-5, is DARVTQTPRHKVTEMGQEVTMRCQPILGHNTVFWYRQTMMQGLELLAYFRNRAPLDDSGMPKDRFSAEMPDATLATLKIQPSEPRDSAVYFCASGSTGETQYFGPGTRLLVL.

This chain uses TRBV9 with TRBJ1-4; D possibly corresponds to TRBD1 (5 bases). The V and J ends lost 0 bases and 8 bases respectively, with 20 bases between them. Per germline, CDR1 SGDLS and CDR2 YYNGEE. The CDR3 is 17 amino acids. The CDR3 nucleotides read TGTGCCAGCAGCGTAGTAGGGGACTCGGGGGGTGGCGAAAAACTGTTTTTT. Protein: CASSVVGDSGGGEKLFF.

CDR3 in amino acids: CASSFGGPRTDTQYF. The CDR3 nucleotides read TGTGCCAGCAGTTTTGGCGGGCCCAGAACAGATACGCAGTATTTT. The J gene is TRBJ2-3, the V gene TRBV27, with D perhaps TRBD2 (5 bases). This CDR3 is 15 amino acids long. The V and J ends lost 3 bases and 3 bases respectively, with 13 bases between them. Germline V gene data show CDR1 as MNHEY and CDR2 as SMNVEV (reference sequence).

The CDR3, as DNA: TGCAGCGTTGAAGGTGCAAAGGGGGCAACTAATGAAAAACTGTTTTTT. Translation gives CSVEGAKGATNEKLFF. The chain recombines TRBV29-1 with TRBJ1-4; tentative D call: TRBD1 (6 bases). Germline CDR1 reads SQVTM; CDR2 reads ANQGSEA. Trimming stripped 1 base from V and 0 bases from J, with 12 bases between. The CDR3 has 16 residues.

J is TRBJ1-2 and V is TRBV4-2, with D unresolved. Looked up from germline, CDR1 is LGHNA and CDR2 is YNFKEQ. The CDR3 is 14 residues long. Trimming took off 4 bases at V and 8 bases at J, with 17 bases between the two ends. CDR3 sequence (DNA): TGTGCCAGCAGCCTGGATTTCGGGGTGGAAGGCTACACCTTC. Translating gives CASSLDFGVEGYTF.

The V call is TRBV9, the J call TRBJ1-3; 8 positions agree with TRBD1. Germline lookup yields CDR1 SGDLS and CDR2 YYNGEE. With V trimmed by 0 bases and J by 4 bases, 0 bases remained unmatched. The length of the CDR3 is 14 residues. CDR3 in amino acids: CASSVGTGGNTIYF. The CDR3 nucleotides are TGTGCCAGCAGCGTAGGGACAGGGGGAAACACCATATATTTT.

This sequence joins TRBV19 and TRBJ2-5; 8 bases line up with TRBD1. The germline V gene has CDR1 LNHDA and CDR2 SQIVND (reference sequence). The CDR3 runs to 15 residues. V trimming: 5 bases; J trimming: 0 bases; junction bases outside the gene matches: 5. The CDR3 DNA reads TGTGCCAGTAGTGGACAGGGTACTTACCAAGAGACCCAGTACTTC. Translated: CASSGQGTYQETQYF.

V and J are TRBV30 and TRBJ2-2; D gene uncertain. V was cut by 2 bases and J by 7 bases, with 8 bases left in between. The CDR3 is 12 amino acids. Germline-derived CDR1 and CDR2 are GTSNPN and SVGIG (reference sequence). The CDR3 reads CAWSRSDGELFF. The CDR3, as DNA: TGTGCCTGGAGTCGGTCTGACGGGGAGCTGTTTTTT. The full variable domain, completed using reference TRBV30 and TRBJ2-2, is SQTIHQWPATLVQPVGSPLSLECTVEGTSNPNLYWYRQAAGRGLQLLFYSVGIGQISSEVPQNLSASRPQDRQFILSSKKLLLSDSGFYLCAWSRSDGELFFGEGSRLTVL.

The CDR3 DNA reads TGTGCCAGTAGTTTCAGACTAGCGATAGGGGAGACCCAGTACTTC. This translates into CASSFRLAIGETQYF. V and J are TRBV19 and TRBJ2-5; 8 bases align to TRBD2. CDR3 length: 15 residues. The junction had 10 bases not matched to a gene; V was cut back by 5 bases and J by 5 bases. In germline, CDR1 is LNHDA, CDR2 SQIVND (reference sequence).

V is TRBV7-9 and J is TRBJ2-1; TRBD1 agrees at 9 bases. Trimming cost V 1 base and J 3 bases; bases outside gene matches: 1. The germline gives CDR1 SEHNR, CDR2 FQNEAQ (reference sequence). CDR3 length: 15 residues. CDR3 DNA: TGTGCCAGCAGCTTAGGGGACAGGGACTACAATGAGCAGTTCTTC. Protein sequence: CASSLGDRDYNEQFF.

Comments on this clone: One end of the junction fails to match germline, which may point to a read error. The rearrangement joins TRBV5-4 to TRBJ2-1; 10 bases map to TRBD1. The CDR3 runs 16 residues. Germline V CDR1 and CDR2: SGHNT, YYREEE (reference sequence). In DNA form, the CDR3 reads TGTGTCAGCAGCTGGCCTCCGGGACAGGGGACCGATGAGCAGTTCTTC. It encodes CVSSWPPGQGTDEQFF.

In DNA, the CDR3 is TGTGCCAGCAGGGGGACAGGAGGCTTTGGGACTAGCGCTTACAATGAGCAGTTCTTC. It codes for CASRGTGGFGTSAYNEQFF. The chain has TRBV27 and TRBJ2-1; 10 positions agree with TRBD2. Trimming took 6 bases from V and 4 from J; bases not matched to a gene: 18. The CDR3 contains 19 residues. Looked up from germline, CDR1 is MNHEY and CDR2 is SMNVEV (reference sequence).

The chain is built from TRBV12-5 and TRBJ2-6, with no clear D. Germline V lookup: CDR1 LGHNT, CDR2 FRNRAP. The V gene lost 1 base and the J gene lost 2 bases, with 6 bases spanning the gap. The CDR3 has 15 residues. CDR3 coding DNA: TGTGCTAGTGGTTTGGGGCAGGCTGGGGCCAACGTCCTGACTTTC. This translates into CASGLGQAGANVLTF.

V gene TRBV4-2 combines with J gene TRBJ2-7, with a tentative D call TRBD2 (6 bases). The CDR3 consists of 17 residues. V lost 0 bases to trimming and J lost 1 base, with 16 bases between them. Germline CDR1 and CDR2: LGHNA and YNFKEQ. CDR3 in DNA: TGTGCCAGCAGCCAAGATCCCCGCGGGGAGCTGTCCTACGAGCAGTACTTC. Protein product: CASSQDPRGELSYEQYF.

The chain combines TRBV7-8 with TRBJ1-6, with TRBD1 as a possible D gene (6 bases). The CDR3 contains 15 residues. V lost 3 bases, J lost 11 bases, and 17 bases lay in between. Germline CDR1 and CDR2: SGHVS and FQNEAQ. CDR3 protein: CASSLSEGGYAPLHF. Here the CDR3 DNA reads TGTGCCAGCAGCTTGTCGGAAGGGGGATACGCACCCCTCCACTTT. The full variable domain, completed using reference TRBV7-8 and TRBJ1-6, is GAGVSQSPRYKVAKRGQDVALRCDPISGHVSLFWYQQALGQGPEFLTYFQNEAQLDKSGLPSDRFFAERPEGSVSTLKIQRTQQEDSAVYLCASSLSEGGYAPLHFGNGTRLTVT.

The chain joins TRBV19 to TRBJ1-5, with a possible D match to TRBD1 (6 bases). Trimming shortened V by 3 bases and J by 8 bases, and 14 bases separated the two germline ends. The CDR3 is made up of 14 amino acids. The germline CDR1 and CDR2 sequences are LNHDA and SQIVND (reference sequence). The CDR3 reads CASSISTGSKPQHF. The CDR3 bases are TGTGCCAGTAGTATCAGCACAGGGAGTAAGCCCCAGCATTTT.

A few counts support this clone. The CDR3 loop is CSVSQNSNQPQHF. CDR3 DNA: TGCAGCGTTTCACAGAATAGCAATCAGCCCCAGCATTTT. The rearrangement joins TRBV29-1 to TRBJ1-5; D ambiguous. Germline lookup yields CDR1 SQVTM and CDR2 ANQGSEA. V was pared by 5 bases and J by 0 bases, with 8 bases between. The CDR3 length is 13 residues.

The CDR3 coding sequence is TGTGCCAGTAGTAAAAGACACCAGACCAACACTGAAGCTTTCTTT. It is translated as CASSKRHQTNTEAFF. This chain uses TRBV19 with TRBJ1-1, with D unclear. CDR1 is LNHDA and CDR2 is SQIVND in the germline V gene (reference sequence). CDR3 length: 15 residues. V was shortened by 4 bases and J by 2 bases, with 14 bases between the two germline ends.

The chain is built from TRBV10-3 and TRBJ1-5; TRBD1 might be the D (5 bases). CDR1 ENHRY and CDR2 SYGVKD come from the germline V gene. V was pared by 3 bases and J by 0 bases, with 6 bases between. CDR3 length: 14 residues. DNA of the CDR3: TGTGCCATCAGTGACAGGGATAGCAATCAGCCCCAGCATTTT. It codes for CAISDRDSNQPQHF.

The gene calls are TRBV18 and TRBJ2-1, with 7 bases aligning to TRBD2. J lost 15 bases, V lost 1 base, and 9 bases had no gene match. Germline-derived CDR1 and CDR2 are KGHSH and LQKENI. CDR3 length: 13 amino acids. CDR3 in amino acids: CASSPLTSEGGFF. The CDR3 bases are TGTGCCAGCTCACCACTAACTAGCGAAGGAGGGTTCTTC. The whole variable domain, remainder taken from reference TRBV18 and TRBJ2-1, is NAGVMQNPRHLVRRRGQEARLRCSPMKGHSHVYWYRQLPEEGLKFMVYLQKENIIDESGMPKERFSAEFPKEGPSILRIQQVVRGDSAAYFCASSPLTSEGGFFGPGTRLTVL.

This rearrangement joins TRBV27 to TRBJ1-1, with D hard to call. This CDR3 comprises 17 residues. The V end was cut by 2 bases, the J end by 0 bases, with 16 bases between. CDR1 and CDR2 (germline): MNHEY, SMNVEV (reference sequence). The CDR3 region is CASSLILAGGLNTEAFF. The CDR3 DNA is TGTGCCAGCAGTTTAATTCTAGCCGGAGGGTTGAACACTGAAGCTTTCTTT.